This T cell receptor beta chain was observed in a study of blood T cell repertoires in COVID-19. With 8 bases clipped from V and 9 bases from J, the junction kept 9 bases outside the gene matches. The CDR3 contains 14 residues. CDR1 and CDR2 (germline): SGHRS, YFSETQ. The repertoire was sequenced with immunoSEQ multiplex PCR; TCRdb's copy has only in-frame clones and lacks some. The sample has roughly 180,000 clones, roughly 84% seen once. The sequence was obtained from a man between 60 and 70 years old who had recovered from COVID-19. The V and J genes are TRBV5-1 and TRBJ2-1; TRBD1 matches 12 bases. Material: PBMCs or T cells enriched from blood (not recorded which). As DNA, the CDR3 is TGCGCCAGTCAACCGGGACAGGGGGCGCGTGAGCAGTTCTTC. Protein product: CASQPGQGAREQFF.